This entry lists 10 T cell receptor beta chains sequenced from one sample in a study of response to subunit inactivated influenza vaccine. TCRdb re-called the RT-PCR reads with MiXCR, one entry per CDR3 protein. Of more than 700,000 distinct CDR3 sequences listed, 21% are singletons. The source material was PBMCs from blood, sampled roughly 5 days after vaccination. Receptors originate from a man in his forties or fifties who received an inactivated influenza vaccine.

The CDR3 is CAIRERGVVYEQYF. The CDR3 nucleotides are TGTGCCATCAGGGAGCGGGGGGTGGTCTACGAGCAGTACTTC. The V gene is TRBV10-3, the J gene TRBJ2-7; TRBD2 matches at 9 bases. With 6 bases clipped from V and 3 bases from J, the junction kept 6 bases outside the gene matches. The CDR3 is 14 amino acids. Germline V CDR1 and CDR2: ENHRY, SYGVKD.

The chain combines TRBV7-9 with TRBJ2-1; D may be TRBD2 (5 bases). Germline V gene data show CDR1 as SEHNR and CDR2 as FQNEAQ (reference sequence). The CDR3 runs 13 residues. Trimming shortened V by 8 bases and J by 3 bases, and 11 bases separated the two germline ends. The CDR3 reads CASLGVHYNEQFF. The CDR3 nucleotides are TGTGCCAGCTTGGGAGTACACTACAATGAGCAGTTCTTC.

CDR3 bases: TGTGCCAGCAGTCAACGACAACAGGGTCGGGGTGGCTACACCTTC. Translating it yields CASSQRQQGRGGYTF. The rearrangement uses TRBV14 and TRBJ1-2, with D possibly matching TRBD1 (6 bases). V was trimmed by 6 bases and J by 7 bases, leaving 21 bases between them. The V gene's germline CDR1 is SGHDN and CDR2 FVKESK. The CDR3 consists of 15 residues. The full variable domain, completed using reference TRBV14 and TRBJ1-2, is EAGVTQFPSHSVIEKGQTVTLRCDPISGHDNLYWYRRVMGKEIKFLLHFVKESKQDESGMPNNRFLAERTGGTYSTLKVQPAELEDSGVYFCASSQRQQGRGGYTFGSGTRLTVV.

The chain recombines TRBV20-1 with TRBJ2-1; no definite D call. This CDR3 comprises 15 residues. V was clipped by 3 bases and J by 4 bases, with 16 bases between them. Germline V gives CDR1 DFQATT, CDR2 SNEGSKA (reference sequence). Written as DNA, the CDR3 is TGCAGTGCTAGCTCTCTAGATACCCCGTACAATGAGCAGTTCTTC. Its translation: CSASSLDTPYNEQFF.

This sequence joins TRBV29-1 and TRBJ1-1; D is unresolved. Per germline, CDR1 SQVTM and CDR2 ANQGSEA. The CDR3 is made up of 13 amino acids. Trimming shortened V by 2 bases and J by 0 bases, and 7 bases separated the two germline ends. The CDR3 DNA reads TGCAGCGTTGAAAACAGCATGAACACTGAAGCTTTCTTT. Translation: CSVENSMNTEAFF.

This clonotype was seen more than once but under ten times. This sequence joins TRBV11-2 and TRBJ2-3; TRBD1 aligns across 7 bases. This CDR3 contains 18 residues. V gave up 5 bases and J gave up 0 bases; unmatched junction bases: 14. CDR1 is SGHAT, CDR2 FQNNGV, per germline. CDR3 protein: CASSPRTGVLYSTDTQYF. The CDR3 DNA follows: TGTGCCAGCAGCCCCAGGACAGGCGTCCTATATAGCACAGATACGCAGTATTTT. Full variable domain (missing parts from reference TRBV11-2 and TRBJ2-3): EAGVAQSPRYKIIEKRQSVAFWCNPISGHATLYWYQQILGQGPKLLIQFQNNGVVDDSQLPKDRFSAERLKGVDSTLKIQPAKLEDSAVYLCASSPRTGVLYSTDTQYFGPGTRLTVL.

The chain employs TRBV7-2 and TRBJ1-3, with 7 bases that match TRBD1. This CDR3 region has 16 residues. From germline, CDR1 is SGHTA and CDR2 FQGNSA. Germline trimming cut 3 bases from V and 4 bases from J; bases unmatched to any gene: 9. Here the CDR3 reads CASSLRQGSSGNTIYF. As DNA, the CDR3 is TGTGCCAGCAGCTTGCGACAGGGCTCATCCGGAAACACCATATATTTT.

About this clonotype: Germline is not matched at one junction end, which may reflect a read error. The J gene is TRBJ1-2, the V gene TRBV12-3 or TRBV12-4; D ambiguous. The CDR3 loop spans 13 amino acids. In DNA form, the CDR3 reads TGTGCCAGCAGTACGACTCTGGGCTATGGCTACTCCTTC. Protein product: CASSTTLGYGYSF.

This CDR3 is CASSLVRLAFSNEQFF. As DNA, the CDR3 is TGTGCCAGCAGTTTAGTTCGACTAGCATTTTCCAATGAGCAGTTCTTC. V usage is TRBV12-3 or TRBV12-4 and J usage is TRBJ2-1, with 7 bases fitting TRBD2. The CDR3 loop spans 16 amino acids. After removal of 1 base from V and 6 bases from J, the junction contained 9 bases not matched to a gene.

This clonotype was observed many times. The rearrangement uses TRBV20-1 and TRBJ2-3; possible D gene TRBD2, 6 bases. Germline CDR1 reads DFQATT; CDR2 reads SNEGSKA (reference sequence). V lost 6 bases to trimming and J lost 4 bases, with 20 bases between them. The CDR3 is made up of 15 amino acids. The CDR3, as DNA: TGCAGTGCCCTGCGGGGCCCAACCTCGGCAGATACGCAGTATTTT. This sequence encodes CSALRGPTSADTQYF.